The rows below give T cell receptor beta chains drawn from one sample of a study of cytomegalovirus exposure and HLA in healthy donors. Method: immunoSEQ multiplex PCR; TCRdb's copy keeps in-frame clones and lacks some. The sample has about 120,000 clones, roughly 80% seen once. Sample: PBMCs. These receptor sequences come from a woman aged 40 to 50 in good health and CMV-seropositive. Both conserved end residues are part of each CDR3. A D gene is named only where the DNA matches it firmly. Clone size is shown for a subset of rows, as once, few, many or a class of expanded clone.

NA,TRBV2,NA,TRBJ1-2,TGTGCCAGCAGTGTAGGGGGGGACTATGGCTACACCTTC,CASSVGGDYGYTF
TRBD2,TRBV18,NA,TRBJ2-1,TGTGCCAGCTCACCACCCGGGACTATTAGCTCCTACAATGAGCAGTTCTTC,CASSPPGTISSYNEQFF
TRBD2,TRBV4-3,NA,TRBJ2-3,TGCGCCAGCAGCCAATCCGGGACTAGCGGTTACACAGATACGCAGTATTTT,CASSQSGTSGYTDTQYF
NA,TRBV7-7,NA,TRBJ2-1,TGTGCTAGCAGCTTAGCTGGTAGCCCCACCGATGAGCAGTTCTTC,CASSLAGSPTDEQFF
NA,TRBV11-3,NA,TRBJ1-4,TGTGCCAGCAGCTTAGGGAAGACTTCTAATGAAAAACTGTTTTTT,CASSLGKTSNEKLFF
NA,TRBV5-6,few,TRBJ1-3,TGTGCCAGCAGCTTGGGACAGACCTCTGGAAACACCATATATTTT,CASSLGQTSGNTIYF
NA,TRBV2,NA,TRBJ1-5,TGTGCCAGCAGTGGCAGGGGTCGTGAAAATCAGCCCCAGCATTTT,CASSGRGRENQPQHF
NA,TRBV6-5,NA,TRBJ1-2,TGTGCCAGCATCCCGAGGGGGAGATCCTATGGCTACACCTTC,CASIPRGRSYGYTF
TRBD2,TRBV7-3,NA,TRBJ2-3,TGTGCCAGCAGCTCGGGACTAGCGGGGGGACCGCAGTATTTT,CASSSGLAGGPQYF
TRBD2,TRBV7-7,NA,TRBJ2-7,TGTGCTAGCAGCCCCGGGCTAGCGGAGACCTACGAGCAGTACTTC,CASSPGLAETYEQYF
TRBD2,TRBV19,NA,TRBJ2-3,TGTGCCAGTAGTACCCTTGGGAGGGGCACAGATACGCAGTATTTT,CASSTLGRGTDTQYF
NA,TRBV7-2,once,TRBJ1-3,TGTGCCAGCAGCTTAGCCAATACTAGAAACACCATATATTTT,CASSLANTRNTIYF
TRBD1,TRBV10-3,once,TRBJ2-2,TGTGCCACCATGACAGGGGTCGGCACCGGGGAGCTGTTTTTT,CATMTGVGTGELFF
NA,TRBV6-1,NA,TRBJ1-4,TGTGCCAGCAGCGACCGTGGGGGAGGGGGAGAAAAACTGTTTTTT,CASSDRGGGGEKLFF
NA,TRBV6-5,NA,TRBJ2-4,TGTGCCAGCATCCTCCCGGTCCTAGCCAAAAACATTCAGTACTTC,CASILPVLAKNIQYF
TRBD1,TRBV9,NA,TRBJ2-5,TGTGCCAGCAGCGTAGAGGGGGCCAATAGGGAGACCCAGTACTTC,CASSVEGANRETQYF
NA,TRBV6-1,NA,TRBJ2-7,TGTGCCAGTTTAAGAACAGGGCAGAGCTCCTACGAGCAGTACTTC,CASLRTGQSSYEQYF
TRBD2,TRBV25-1,NA,TRBJ2-7,TGTGCCAGCAGTCAAGCGGGAGGGCGCGAGCAGTACTTC,CASSQAGGREQYF
NA,TRBV10-3,NA,TRBJ2-3,TGTGCCATCAGTGAGTCGTTGGGAGAAGATACGCAGTATTTT,CAISESLGEDTQYF
TRBD1,TRBV25-1,NA,TRBJ1-6,TGTGCCAGCAGTAACAGGGGCTCTAGCTCCTATAATTCACCCCTCCACTTT,CASSNRGSSSYNSPLHF
TRBD2,TRBV7-2,NA,TRBJ2-5,TGTGCCAGCAGCTTGCGACTAGCGGGTATGGAGACCCAGTACTTC,CASSLRLAGMETQYF
TRBD1,TRBV6-1,NA,TRBJ2-1,TGTGCCAGCAGCTTGGACAGGGGAACTCACAATGAGCAGTTCTTC,CASSLDRGTHNEQFF
NA,TRBV7-2,NA,TRBJ2-7,TGTGCCAGCAGCCCCCGCTACTACGAGCAGTACTTC,CASSPRYYEQYF
NA,TRBV29-1,NA,TRBJ2-1,TGCAGCGTTGAGAGTTACAATGAGCAGTTCTTC,CSVESYNEQFF
TRBD2,TRBV4-3,NA,TRBJ2-2,TGCGCCAGCAGCCGACAATTAGCGGGAGTGAACACCGGGGAGCTGTTTTTT,CASSRQLAGVNTGELFF
NA,TRBV5-4,NA,TRBJ2-7,TGTGCCAGCAGCTTTGGGCAGCTCTCTTCCTACGAGCAGTACTTC,CASSFGQLSSYEQYF
NA,TRBV13,NA,TRBJ2-3,TGTGCCAGCAGCTTAGGACAGTACACAGATACGCAGTATTTT,CASSLGQYTDTQYF
TRBD1,TRBV9,NA,TRBJ2-7,TGTGCCAGCAGCTCCCGGGACAGTACCTACGAGCAGTACTTC,CASSSRDSTYEQYF
TRBD1,TRBV29-1,NA,TRBJ2-2,TGCAGCGTCCACAGGGGCCTTGGGGACACCGGGGAGCTGTTTTTT,CSVHRGLGDTGELFF
NA,TRBV30,NA,TRBJ2-5,TGTGCCTGGAGGGGGACTCCCCAAGGAACCCAGTACTTC,CAWRGTPQGTQYF
TRBD1,TRBV5-5,once,TRBJ2-7,TGTGCCAGCACCCGGACAGGGGCCCTCCTCTCCTACGAGCAGTACTTC,CASTRTGALLSYEQYF
TRBD2,TRBV15,NA,TRBJ2-1,TGTGCCACCAGCAGAGGACGAGGACTAGCGGGGGCCTACAATGAGCAGTTCTTC,CATSRGRGLAGAYNEQFF
NA,TRBV11-2,NA,TRBJ1-4,TGTGCCAGCAGCCGTTCTGGACAACCCGGTGAAAAACTGTTTTTT,CASSRSGQPGEKLFF
NA,TRBV9,NA,TRBJ2-4,TGTGCCAGCAGCGTGGGTGAGGAAAACATTCAGTACTTC,CASSVGEENIQYF
NA,TRBV4-1,NA,TRBJ1-6,TGCGCCAGCAGCAGACAGTATTCCTATAATTCACCCCTCCACTTT,CASSRQYSYNSPLHF
TRBD2,TRBV30,NA,TRBJ2-1,TGTGCCTGGAGTCGGTCTAGCGGCTACAATGAGCAGTTCTTC,CAWSRSSGYNEQFF
TRBD1,TRBV9,once,TRBJ1-1,TGTGCCAGCAGCGGCCGGACAGGGAACACTGAAGCTTTCTTT,CASSGRTGNTEAFF
TRBD2,TRBV11-2,NA,TRBJ2-1,TGTGCCAGCAGCTTAGAACCCAGCGGGGGCCCCAATGAGCAGTTCTTC,CASSLEPSGGPNEQFF
NA,TRBV7-6,NA,TRBJ2-5,TGTGCCAGCAGCTTAAACAGTTGGAGGTCCCTAGGGGAGACCCAGTACTTC,CASSLNSWRSLGETQYF
NA,TRBV14,NA,TRBJ2-2,TGTGCCAGCAGCCCGCTGGGTGCGGCGAACACCGGGGAGCTGTTTTTT,CASSPLGAANTGELFF
TRBD1,TRBV5-1,NA,TRBJ2-5,TGCGCCAGCAGAATGACAGGGGGTAGCGAGACCCAGTACTTC,CASRMTGGSETQYF
TRBD1,TRBV27,NA,TRBJ1-1,TGTGCCAGCAGTTTGAGGACAGGGATCGGGGACACTGAAGCTTTCTTT,CASSLRTGIGDTEAFF
NA,TRBV4-3,few,TRBJ1-6,TGCGCCAGCAGCCAAGGGACAGACTATAATTCACCCCTCCACTTT,CASSQGTDYNSPLHF
NA,TRBV6-1,NA,TRBJ2-5,TGTGCCAGCAGTAAGACTCCCCAAGAGACCCAGTACTTC,CASSKTPQETQYF
NA,TRBV7-9,NA,TRBJ2-3,TGTGCCAGCAGCTTAGTCCGGAGCACAGATACGCAGTATTTT,CASSLVRSTDTQYF
NA,TRBV5-8,few,TRBJ2-3,TGTGCCAGCAGCTTAAGGCCTAGTGCTAGCACAGATACGCAGTATTTT,CASSLRPSASTDTQYF
TRBD1,TRBV19,once,TRBJ1-6,TGTGCCAGTAGTCCGACCCTAGGACAGGGGCAGAGTTCACCCCTCCACTTT,CASSPTLGQGQSSPLHF
NA,TRBV27,NA,TRBJ2-5,TGTGCCAGCAAAACCTTGGCGGGGGCAGGAGAGACCCAGTACTTC,CASKTLAGAGETQYF
NA,TRBV5-4,NA,TRBJ2-7,TGTGCCAGCAGCTTGGGAAGGGGTTCCCCCTACGAGCAGTACTTC,CASSLGRGSPYEQYF
TRBD2,TRBV2,NA,TRBJ2-3,TGTGCCAGCAGCGCCAGCGGGGACTCTACAGATACGCAGTATTTT,CASSASGDSTDTQYF
TRBD2,TRBV5-4,NA,TRBJ2-1,TGTGCCAGCACCCCCCAGGGAACTAGCGGGAGGGCCTACAATGAGCAGTTCTTC,CASTPQGTSGRAYNEQFF
TRBD1,TRBV5-4,NA,TRBJ1-1,TGTGCCAGCAGCGGGGGGGACAGGGGAGACGCTGAAGCTTTCTTT,CASSGGDRGDAEAFF
TRBD1,TRBV2,NA,TRBJ2-1,TGTGCCAGCAGGTCCGGACAGGGTTACTTGGCTGAGCAGTTCTTC,CASRSGQGYLAEQFF
NA,TRBV7-3,once,TRBJ2-7,TGTGCCAGCAGCTTAGGTGTCGGTGTGGAGCAGTACTTC,CASSLGVGVEQYF
TRBD1,TRBV5-4,once,TRBJ1-6,TGTGCCAGCAGGGAAGAATCTAACAGGGGGCCTAATTCACCCCTCCACTTT,CASREESNRGPNSPLHF
NA,TRBV7-9,NA,TRBJ1-1,TGTGCCAGCAGCTTATCAGAGAACACTGAAGCTTTCTTT,CASSLSENTEAFF